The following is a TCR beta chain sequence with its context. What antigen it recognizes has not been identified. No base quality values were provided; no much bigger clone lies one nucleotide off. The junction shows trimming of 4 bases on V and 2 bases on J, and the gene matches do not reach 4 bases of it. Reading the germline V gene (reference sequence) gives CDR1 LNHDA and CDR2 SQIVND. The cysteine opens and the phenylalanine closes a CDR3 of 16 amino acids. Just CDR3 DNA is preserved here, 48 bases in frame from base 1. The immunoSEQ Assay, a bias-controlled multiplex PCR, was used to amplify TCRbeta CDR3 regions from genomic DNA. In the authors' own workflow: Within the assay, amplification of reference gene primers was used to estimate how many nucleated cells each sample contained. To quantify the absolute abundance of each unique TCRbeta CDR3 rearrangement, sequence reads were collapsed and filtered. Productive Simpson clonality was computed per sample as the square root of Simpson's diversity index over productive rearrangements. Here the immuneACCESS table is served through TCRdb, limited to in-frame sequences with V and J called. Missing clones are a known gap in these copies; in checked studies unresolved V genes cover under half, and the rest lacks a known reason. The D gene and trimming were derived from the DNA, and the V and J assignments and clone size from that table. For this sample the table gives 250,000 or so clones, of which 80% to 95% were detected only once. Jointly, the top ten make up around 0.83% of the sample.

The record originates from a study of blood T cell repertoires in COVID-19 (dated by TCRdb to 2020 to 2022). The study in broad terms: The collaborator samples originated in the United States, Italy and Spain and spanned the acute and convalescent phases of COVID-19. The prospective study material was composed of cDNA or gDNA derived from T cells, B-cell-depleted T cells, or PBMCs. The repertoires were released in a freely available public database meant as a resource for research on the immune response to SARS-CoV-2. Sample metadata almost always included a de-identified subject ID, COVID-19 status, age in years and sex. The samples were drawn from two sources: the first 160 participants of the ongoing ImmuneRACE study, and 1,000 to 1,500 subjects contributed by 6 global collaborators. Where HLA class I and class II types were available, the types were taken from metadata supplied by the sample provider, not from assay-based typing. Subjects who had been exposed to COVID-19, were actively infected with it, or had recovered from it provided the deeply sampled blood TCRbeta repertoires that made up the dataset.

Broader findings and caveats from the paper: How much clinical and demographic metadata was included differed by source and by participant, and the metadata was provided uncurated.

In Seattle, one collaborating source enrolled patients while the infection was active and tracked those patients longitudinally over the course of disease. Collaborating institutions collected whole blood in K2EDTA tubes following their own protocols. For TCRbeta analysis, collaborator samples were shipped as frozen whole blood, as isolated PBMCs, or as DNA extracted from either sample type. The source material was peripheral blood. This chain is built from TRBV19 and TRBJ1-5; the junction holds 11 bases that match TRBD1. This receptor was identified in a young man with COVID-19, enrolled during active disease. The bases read TGTGCCAGTAGTACCTGGACAGGGGGCGGCAATCAGCCCCAGCATTTT. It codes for CASSTWTGGGNQPQHF. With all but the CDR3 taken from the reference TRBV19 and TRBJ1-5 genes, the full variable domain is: DGGITQSPKYLFRKEGQNVTLSCEQNLNHDAMYWYRQDPGQGLRLIYYSQIVNDFQKGDIAEGYSVSREKKESFPLTVTSAQKNPTAFYLCASSTWTGGGNQPQHFGDGTRLSIL.